A single sample gave rise to the 18 T cell receptor beta chains below, sequenced in a study of cytomegalovirus exposure and HLA in healthy donors. PCR employed 60 Vbeta and 13 Jbeta primers. This table comes from immunoSEQ multiplex PCR, and its TCRdb copy is limited to in-frame clones, with some not included. The sample's table shows some 140,000 clones. The sample was PBMCs. The receptors originated from a woman aged 55-69 years in good health and CMV-seronegative.

The chain links TRBV9 to TRBJ1-2; TRBD1 is a possible D gene (6 bases). Trimming cost V 4 bases and J 4 bases, with 20 bases left between them. Germline V gene data show CDR1 as SGDLS and CDR2 as YYNGEE. The CDR3 is made up of 16 amino acids. CDR3 sequence: CASSPRVEGGGYGYTF. CDR3 coding DNA: TGTGCCAGCAGCCCCAGGGTGGAAGGGGGTGGCTATGGCTACACCTTC.

This chain links TRBV6-1 with TRBJ1-5, with D uncertain. The CDR3 runs 14 residues. CDR1 is MNHNS, CDR2 SASEGT, per germline. The V end lost 2 bases, the J end lost 6 bases, and 11 bases lay between the germline ends. The CDR3 protein is CASSELVSGQPQHF. CDR3 nucleotides: TGTGCCAGCAGTGAACTGGTTAGCGGTCAGCCCCAGCATTTT.

The rearrangement uses TRBV4-1 and TRBJ1-6; 8 positions match TRBD1. The germline V gene has CDR1 MGHRA and CDR2 YSYEKL. The ends lost 2 bases at V and 8 bases at J; junction bases unmatched: 2. The CDR3 runs to 14 residues. The CDR3 here is CASSQTGGDSPLHF. The CDR3 bases are TGCGCCAGCAGCCAAACAGGGGGGGATTCACCCCTCCACTTT.

V gene TRBV5-1 combines with J gene TRBJ1-2; TRBD1 matches 9 bases. The CDR3 consists of 15 residues. The V gene's germline CDR1 is SGHRS and CDR2 YFSETQ. V lost 4 bases, J lost 8 bases, and 12 bases stayed unmatched. This CDR3 reads CASSAGQGHSQGYTF. CDR3 DNA: TGCGCCAGCAGCGCCGGACAGGGGCATTCTCAGGGCTACACCTTC.

The J gene is TRBJ1-1, the V gene TRBV28; D unresolved. The CDR3 sequence is 13 residues long. V dropped 1 base and J dropped 2 bases, with 5 bases sitting between them. Germline CDR1 and CDR2: MDHEN and SYDVKM. The CDR3 sequence is CASSLYTNTEAFF. The CDR3 coding sequence is TGTGCCAGCAGTTTATACACCAACACTGAAGCTTTCTTT.

This rearrangement joins TRBV4-2 to TRBJ2-7, with D possibly being TRBD1 (6 bases). The CDR3 is 15 residues long. V was trimmed by 4 bases and J by 2 bases, leaving 15 bases between them. Germline-derived CDR1 and CDR2 are LGHNA and YNFKEQ. The CDR3 here is CASSPREGDTYEQYF. The DNA of the CDR3 is TGTGCCAGCAGCCCACGAGAGGGGGACACCTACGAGCAGTACTTC.

V and J are TRBV27 and TRBJ2-7; tentatively, D is TRBD2 (6 bases). This CDR3 is built from 15 residues. CDR1 is MNHEY, CDR2 SMNVEV, per germline (reference sequence). The V end lost 4 bases, the J end lost 3 bases, and 16 bases lay between the germline ends. CDR3 bases: TGTGCCAGCAGTTCGAGACCCGCGGGGAACTACGAGCAGTACTTC. Residues: CASSSRPAGNYEQYF.

This chain connects TRBV6-5 to TRBJ2-3; D possibly corresponds to TRBD2 (6 bases). CDR1 is MNHEY, CDR2 SVGAGI, per germline. V lost 2 bases and J lost 0, with 9 bases in between. The CDR3 has 15 residues. The CDR3 DNA reads as TGTGCCAGCAGTTACGGCGGGGTAAGCACAGATACGCAGTATTTT. Protein: CASSYGGVSTDTQYF.

The chain joins TRBV7-3 to TRBJ1-5, with 9 nucleotides matching TRBD1. The length of the CDR3 is 13 residues. Per germline, CDR1 SGHTA and CDR2 FQGTGA. V was clipped by 4 bases and J by 10 bases; unmatched bases: 5. CDR3 sequence: CASSYGTGSPQHF. CDR3 DNA: TGTGCCAGCAGCTACGGGACAGGGTCACCCCAGCATTTT. The entire variable domain, with the rest obtained from reference TRBV7-3 and TRBJ1-5, is as follows: GAGVSQTPSNKVTEKGKYVELRCDPISGHTALYWYRQSLGQGPEFLIYFQGTGAADDSGLPNDRFFAVRPEGSVSTLKIQRTERGDSAVYLCASSYGTGSPQHFGDGTRLSIL.

The V gene is TRBV4-1, the J gene TRBJ1-5; no definite D call. CDR3 length equals 15 residues. Between the trimmed V and J ends, which lost 4 bases and 0 bases, there was a span of 10 bases. In germline, CDR1 is MGHRA, CDR2 YSYEKL. CDR3 bases: TGCGCCAGCAGCCTGACTCATTATAGCAATCAGCCCCAGCATTTT. It specifies CASSLTHYSNQPQHF.

The chain carries TRBV7-9 and TRBJ2-3; 7 bases line up with TRBD2. Germline assignment: CDR1 SEHNR and CDR2 FQNEAQ (reference sequence). Unmatched junction bases numbered 9, after V lost 5 bases and J lost 1 base. The CDR3 has 16 amino acids. CDR3 coding DNA: TGTGCCAGCAGCCCTCTGTTGGCGGGGGGCACAGATACGCAGTATTTT. It yields the protein CASSPLLAGGTDTQYF.

This chain joins TRBV6-5 and TRBJ1-5; D remains ambiguous. V lost 0 bases and J 4 bases, leaving 13 bases between the germline ends. The CDR3 totals 16 residues. The germline CDR1 and CDR2 sequences are MNHEY and SVGAGI. The CDR3 protein is CASSYSSAPGNQPQHF. The CDR3 nucleotides read TGTGCCAGCAGTTACTCGAGTGCCCCAGGAAATCAGCCCCAGCATTTT.

This chain links TRBV7-3 with TRBJ1-1; 7 positions agree with TRBD1. V dropped 5 bases and J dropped 4; count of bases not matched to a gene: 4. This CDR3 contains 13 residues. The germline V gene has CDR1 SGHTA and CDR2 FQGTGA. Here the CDR3 reads CASSVQGITEAFF. The CDR3 nucleotides are TGTGCCAGCAGCGTACAGGGGATCACTGAAGCTTTCTTT.

This chain uses TRBV5-1 with TRBJ1-1; tentatively, D is TRBD1 (5 bases). The CDR3 is 14 residues long. Trimming left V 7 bases short and J 5 bases short, with 18 bases between. Germline V CDR1 and CDR2: SGHRS, YFSETQ. The CDR3 is CASADRTRGTEAFF. DNA for the CDR3: TGCGCCAGCGCTGACCGGACGCGGGGGACTGAAGCTTTCTTT.

The chain recombines TRBV27 with TRBJ2-5; 8 nucleotides line up with TRBD1. The DNA end favors TRBJ2-7, so the J call may be wrong. Germline lookup yields CDR1 MNHEY and CDR2 SMNVEV (reference sequence). The CDR3 consists of 12 residues. The CDR3 DNA reads as TGTGCCAGCAGCGGACAGGGAGGCGAGCAGTACTTC. Encoded protein: CASSGQGGEQYF.

The chain is built from TRBV7-8 and TRBJ1-1; D is perhaps TRBD1 (6 bases). V lost 1 base, J lost 7 bases, and 19 bases lay in between. Germline CDR1 SGHVS, CDR2 FQNEAQ. The CDR3 runs 16 residues. CDR3 in DNA: TGTGCCAGCAGCTTAGGATACCAGGGGTCGAGGGGTGAAGCTTTCTTT. This codes for CASSLGYQGSRGEAFF.

The chain links TRBV9 to TRBJ1-3; a weak D match, TRBD1 (6 bases). This CDR3 contains 18 residues. V was cut by 0 bases and J by 0 bases, with 16 bases left in between. Germline V lookup: CDR1 SGDLS, CDR2 YYNGEE. Here the CDR3 reads CASSVDLGTKSSGNTIYF. CDR3 DNA: TGTGCCAGCAGCGTAGACCTAGGGACAAAATCCTCTGGAAACACCATATATTTT. The full variable domain, with the rest looked up from reference TRBV9 and TRBJ1-3, is DSGVTQTPKHLITATGQRVTLRCSPRSGDLSVYWYQQSLDQGLQFLIQYYNGEERAKGNILERFSAQQFPDLHSELNLSSLELGDSALYFCASSVDLGTKSSGNTIYFGEGSWLTVV.

The chain joins TRBV29-1 to TRBJ2-1; TRBD2 matches 11 bases. The J segment lost 9 bases and the V segment lost 7 bases, leaving 5 bases of the junction unmatched. This CDR3 has 12 amino acids. Per germline, CDR1 SQVTM and CDR2 ANQGSEA. Here the CDR3 DNA reads TGCAGCGGTAGCGGGGGGGCTAGTGAGCAGTTCTTC. Translating it yields CSGSGGASEQFF.